These 20 T cell receptor beta chains came from one sample sequenced in a study of identical twins. TCRdb itself ran the 5' RACE reads through MiXCR, one entry per CDR3 protein. The data hold a few hundred thousand distinct CDR3 sequences, with approximately 8.5% observed a single time. The same sample was also studied in work on yellow fever vaccine responses in identical twins.

The sequencing input was memory (CD45RO+) T cells sorted from blood. These receptors were taken from a woman aged 18 to 35 in good health.

The sample holds many counts of this clonotype. The rearrangement joins TRBV10-1 to TRBJ2-7; 9 nucleotides agree with TRBD2. Germline values: CDR1 WNHNN, CDR2 SYGVQD (reference sequence). The CDR3 runs to 15 residues. The V segment lost 3 bases and the J segment 2 bases; nucleotides outside the gene matches: 5. CDR3 sequence reads: CASSDGSSGTYEQYF. The CDR3 nucleotides are TGCGCCAGCAGTGACGGTTCTAGCGGGACCTACGAGCAGTACTTC.

This clonotype has a count of ten or more. The DNA of the CDR3 is TGCGCCAGCAGCCGCCTAAGGACTAGCGACTACAATGAGCAGTTCTTC. Protein sequence: CASSRLRTSDYNEQFF. The chain is built from TRBV4-1 and TRBJ2-1, with 9 bases aligning to TRBD2. V lost 4 bases and J lost 3; bases outside the gene matches: 7. Germline CDR1 reads MGHRA; CDR2 reads YSYEKL. This CDR3 contains 16 residues.

This clonotype was detected a few times. The J gene is TRBJ1-2, the V gene TRBV4-1; 12 bases are shared with TRBD1. Looked up from germline, CDR1 is MGHRA and CDR2 is YSYEKL. The trim removed 2 bases at V and 4 bases at J, leaving 11 bases unmatched. The CDR3 spans 18 residues. The CDR3, as DNA: TGCGCCAGCAGCCAAACCGGGACAGGGGGCGAGAGAGGCTATGGCTACACCTTC. Translating it yields CASSQTGTGGERGYGYTF.

This clonotype was seen a few times. The J gene is TRBJ2-3, the V gene TRBV6-2 or TRBV6-3; 11 nucleotides line up with TRBD2. This CDR3 has 21 amino acids. V shed 0 bases and J 0 bases; nucleotides not matched to a gene: 14. In germline, CDR1 is MNHEY, CDR2 SVGEGT. The CDR3: CASSYSRARFSGGASTDTQYF. DNA of the CDR3: TGTGCCAGCAGTTACTCGCGTGCGAGATTTAGCGGGGGGGCTAGCACAGATACGCAGTATTTT.

The chain joins TRBV12-3 or TRBV12-4 to TRBJ2-1; D call uncertain. The CDR3 covers 12 residues. V lost 6 bases, J lost 7 bases, and 10 bases lay in between. The CDR3 region is CASRQHLNEQFF. The CDR3 nucleotides are TGTGCCAGCAGGCAACATCTAAATGAGCAGTTCTTC.

This clonotype was observed at least ten times. The chain employs TRBV12-3 or TRBV12-4 and TRBJ1-1; TRBD1 aligns across 10 bases. The V segment lost 5 bases and the J segment 1 base; nucleotides outside the gene matches: 13. This CDR3 region has 18 residues. The CDR3 spells CASSPSGTGVLGNTEAFF. CDR3 nucleotide sequence: TGTGCCAGCAGTCCCTCCGGGACAGGGGTCCTTGGGAACACTGAAGCTTTCTTT.

This clonotype has a handful of counts. The chain employs TRBV14 and TRBJ2-6, with a tentative D call TRBD2 (5 bases). The V end was cut by 4 bases, the J end by 0 bases, with 7 bases between. The CDR3 extends over 15 amino acids. Germline V gene data show CDR1 as SGHDN and CDR2 as FVKESK. CDR3 protein: CASSRSGSGANVLTF. The CDR3 coding sequence is TGTGCCAGCAGCCGAAGCGGCTCTGGGGCCAACGTCCTGACTTTC.

This clonotype ranks as medium-sized. The V gene is TRBV12-3 or TRBV12-4, the J gene TRBJ1-2; unclear D gene. The CDR3 has 13 residues. The ends were cut back, 8 bases at V and 3 bases at J, with 13 bases in the middle. The CDR3 DNA reads as TGTGCCAGCTCCCGTTTCGCGGACTATGGCTACACCTTC. Translated, it gives CASSRFADYGYTF.

In its sample, this clonotype was seen a few times. V usage is TRBV5-4 and J usage is TRBJ2-7; TRBD2 matches 15 bases. The CDR3 covers 15 residues. The V gene end was trimmed by 4 bases and the J gene end by 4 bases; junction bases not matched to a gene: 3. Germline V gene data show CDR1 as SGHNT and CDR2 as YYREEE (reference sequence). CDR3: CASSAGTSGGYEQYV. The CDR3 coding sequence is TGTGCCAGCAGCGCTGGGACTAGCGGGGGGTACGAGCAGTACGTC.

A few counts support this clonotype. The rearrangement links TRBV3-1 to TRBJ1-4; no clear D gene. Trimming cost V 3 bases and J 0 bases, with 11 bases left between them. Germline V gene lookup returns CDR1 LGHDT and CDR2 YNNKEL (reference sequence). The CDR3 runs to 16 residues. CDR3 in amino acids: CASSHGRRATNEKLFF. CDR3 sequence (DNA): TGTGCCAGCAGCCACGGGAGGCGTGCAACTAATGAAAAACTGTTTTTT.

This clonotype was counted only a few times. The V gene is TRBV6-1, the J gene TRBJ2-3; 7 bases fit TRBD2. The V and J ends lost 0 bases and 1 base, in that order; junction bases with no gene match: 4. Germline V lookup: CDR1 MNHNS, CDR2 SASEGT. CDR3 size: 16 residues. CDR3 nucleotides: TGTGCCAGCAGTGAAGCCAGTAGCGGGCGCACAGATACGCAGTATTTT. Amino acid sequence: CASSEASSGRTDTQYF.

This clonotype was counted many times. This chain links TRBV7-2 with TRBJ1-5; D not resolved. The CDR3 is made up of 13 amino acids. The germline CDR1 and CDR2 sequences are SGHTA and FQGNSA. Trimming pared 3 bases from V and 4 bases from J, leaving 7 bases between. The CDR3 is CASSFSMNQPQHF. DNA for the CDR3: TGTGCCAGCAGCTTTTCGATGAATCAGCCCCAGCATTTT.

This clonotype was picked up a small number of times. This chain connects TRBV7-3 to TRBJ2-5; D possibly corresponds to TRBD2 (5 bases). This CDR3 is built from 22 residues. Germline CDR1 reads SGHTA; CDR2 reads FQGTGA. The V end was cut by 0 bases, the J end by 5 bases, with 34 bases between. The DNA of the CDR3 is TGTGCCAGCAGCTTAACGACTACGCGACCAAGGTGGGAGAAAAGACCATGGGAGACCCAGTACTTC. This codes for CASSLTTTRPRWEKRPWETQYF.

In its sample, this clonotype was seen a few times. The chain carries TRBV19 and TRBJ2-1; D is tentatively TRBD1 or TRBD2 (6 bases each). The germline gives CDR1 LNHDA, CDR2 SQIVND (reference sequence). This CDR3 has 14 amino acids. V lost 3 bases and J 7 bases, leaving 13 bases between the germline ends. CDR3 coding DNA: TGTGCCAGTAGTATGGCAGGAGGGGGGAATGAGCAGTTCTTC. It translates to CASSMAGGGNEQFF.

CDR3 sequence (DNA): TGTGCCAGCAGCTTATACGCCCAAGAGACCCAGTACTTC. This translates into CASSLYAQETQYF. The chain carries TRBV7-2 and TRBJ2-5; no clear D gene. Germline V lookup: CDR1 SGHTA, CDR2 FQGNSA. Trimming pared 2 bases from V and 1 base from J, leaving 5 bases between. The CDR3 has 13 residues.

This clonotype was found a few times. V and J are TRBV3-1 and TRBJ2-5; TRBD1 matches at 9 bases. The ends lost 4 bases at V and 5 bases at J; junction bases unmatched: 8. This CDR3 region has 15 residues. Germline values: CDR1 LGHDT, CDR2 YNNKEL (reference sequence). CDR3 nucleotide sequence: TGTGCCAGCAGCCTTCGGACAGGGGACCGGGAGACCCAGTACTTC. As protein: CASSLRTGDRETQYF.

The chain joins TRBV3-1 to TRBJ2-5, with 7 bases identical to TRBD1. CDR3 length: 14 amino acids. The trim removed 6 bases at V and 1 base at J, leaving 5 bases unmatched. CDR1 and CDR2 (germline): LGHDT, YNNKEL (reference sequence). CDR3 coding DNA: TGTGCCAGCAGACGGGGACAGCTCCAAGAGACCCAGTACTTC. Amino acids: CASRRGQLQETQYF.

This clonotype was detected ten times or more. This rearrangement joins TRBV25-1 to TRBJ2-6, with 10 bases aligning to TRBD1. Germline V lookup: CDR1 MGHDK, CDR2 SYGVNS. V trimming: 4 bases; J trimming: 2 bases; junction bases outside the gene matches: 8. The CDR3 covers 18 residues. The CDR3 region has the DNA TGTGCCAGCAGTGTCCCCGGACAGGGGGACACTGGGGCCAACGTCCTGACTTTC. It translates to CASSVPGQGDTGANVLTF.

The chain links TRBV18 to TRBJ1-1; TRBD1 might be the D (5 bases). The V end was cut by 5 bases, the J end by 1 base, with 14 bases between. The germline V gene encodes CDR1 KGHSH and CDR2 LQKENI. The CDR3 contains 15 residues. The CDR3 DNA sequence: TGTGCCAGCTCAAGTTGGAAAGGGGAGAACACTGAAGCTTTCTTT. Protein: CASSSWKGENTEAFF.

This clonotype was detected ten times or more. The chain carries TRBV7-2 and TRBJ2-7; 10 bases are a match to TRBD2. The CDR3 runs to 14 residues. Germline lookup yields CDR1 SGHTA and CDR2 FQGNSA. Unmatched junction bases numbered 5, after V lost 0 bases and J lost 9 bases. The DNA of the CDR3 is TGTGCCAGCAGCTTAGCTACTAGCGGGACGGGGCAGTACTTC. Its translation: CASSLATSGTGQYF. Together with reference TRBV7-2 and TRBJ2-7, the CDR3 gives the full variable domain: GAGVSQSPSNKVTEKGKDVELRCDPISGHTALYWYRQSLGQGLEFLIYFQGNSAPDKSGLPSDRFSAERTGGSVSTLTIQRTQQEDSAVYLCASSLATSGTGQYFGPGTRLTVT.